Listed below are T cell receptor beta chains from one sample, sequenced in a study of radiation and T cells in renal cell carcinoma. Some clones are missing from TCRdb's copy, which holds only in-frame ones; the method was immunoSEQ multiplex PCR. Counted here are about 59,000 clones, roughly three quarters occurring once; the ten biggest clones make up more than 7%. The sample consisted of blood, taken from a patient whose treatment included radiotherapy and nephrectomy. These TCRs come from a man aged 55 to 70 with renal cell carcinoma. Both conserved end residues are trimmed from each CDR3.

j_call: TRBJ2-3; v_call: TRBV7-9; cdr3_aa: ASSPIAGSTDTQY
j_call: TRBJ2-6; v_call: TRBV7-2; cdr3_aa: ASSWTRRRQSRANVLT
j_call: TRBJ1-6; v_call: TRBV6-5; cdr3_aa: ASSYGGAGSPLH
j_call: TRBJ1-1; v_call: TRBV7-9; cdr3_aa: ASSLEGENTEAF
j_call: TRBJ2-7; v_call: TRBV28; cdr3_aa: ASSLGGRPYEQY
j_call: TRBJ2-7; v_call: TRBV6-5; cdr3_aa: ASSPLQGTHEQY
j_call: TRBJ2-2; v_call: TRBV5-1; cdr3_aa: ASSEVAGELF
j_call: TRBJ1-1; v_call: TRBV5-1; cdr3_aa: ASSAPTKPTPGGTEAF
j_call: TRBJ2-1; v_call: TRBV19; cdr3_aa: ASSMGTRFTEQF
j_call: TRBJ2-1; v_call: TRBV6-4; cdr3_aa: ASQQTSGGLNEQF
j_call: TRBJ1-6; v_call: TRBV10-3; cdr3_aa: AIRERDGGSPLH
j_call: TRBJ1-5; v_call: TRBV19; cdr3_aa: ASSVGTNSNQPQH
j_call: TRBJ2-5; v_call: TRBV5-8; cdr3_aa: ASLSPGETQY
j_call: TRBJ2-5; v_call: TRBV30; cdr3_aa: AWSGVTGAGETQY
j_call: TRBJ2-2; v_call: TRBV11-2; cdr3_aa: ASNRQGGTGELF
j_call: TRBJ1-2; v_call: TRBV11-2; cdr3_aa: ASSLDRTDGYT
j_call: TRBJ1-1; v_call: TRBV10-3; cdr3_aa: AISGGQGAGTEAF
j_call: TRBJ1-1; v_call: TRBV10-3; cdr3_aa: ASGGENTEAF
j_call: TRBJ2-3; v_call: TRBV10-1; cdr3_aa: ASSESTEDTQY
j_call: TRBJ2-5; v_call: TRBV7-7; cdr3_aa: ASSLAPSGETQY
j_call: TRBJ1-2; v_call: TRBV21-1; cdr3_aa: ASNVRDRDYGYT
j_call: TRBJ2-4; v_call: TRBV19; cdr3_aa: ASSPPGRANIQY
j_call: TRBJ2-7; v_call: TRBV2; cdr3_aa: ASSEGGGPYEQY
j_call: TRBJ2-7; v_call: TRBV7-9; cdr3_aa: ASSSISGTAYEQY